This TCR beta chain was documented in a study of blood T cells in healthy people across ages. Through a sample-barcoded 5' primer and a J-beta primer mix, a second PCR was run for roughly 7 to 11 cycles. One entry per CDR3 protein, called by TCRdb with MiXCR from the 5' RACE reads. This repertoire shows about 570,000 distinct CDR3 sequences, 27% found once; its top ten account for approximately 3.6%. This clonotype has just a few counts. The sample was also linked to a second study, of T cells of mothers and their children.

The sequence was collected from a boy younger than 10 in good health. What was sequenced was blood.

CDR3 bases: TGTGCCTGGACCAGGACAGGGGGCAACGAAAAACTGTTTTTT. Translating it yields CAWTRTGGNEKLFF. This chain uses TRBV30 with TRBJ1-4; 11 positions agree with TRBD1. The CDR3 length is 14 residues. Looked up from germline, CDR1 is GTSNPN and CDR2 is SVGIG (reference sequence). Trimming removed 4 bases from V and 8 bases from J; junction bases left unmatched: 6.